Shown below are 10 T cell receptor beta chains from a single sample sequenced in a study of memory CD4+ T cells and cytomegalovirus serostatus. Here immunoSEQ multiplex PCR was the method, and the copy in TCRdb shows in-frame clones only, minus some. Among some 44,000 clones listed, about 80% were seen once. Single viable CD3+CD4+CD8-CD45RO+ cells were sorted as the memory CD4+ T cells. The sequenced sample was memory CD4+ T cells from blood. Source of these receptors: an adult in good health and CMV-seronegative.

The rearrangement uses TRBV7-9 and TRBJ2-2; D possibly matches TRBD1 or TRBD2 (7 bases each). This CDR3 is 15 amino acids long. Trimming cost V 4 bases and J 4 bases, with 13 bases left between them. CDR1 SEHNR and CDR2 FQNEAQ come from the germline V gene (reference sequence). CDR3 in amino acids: CASSSQGGITGELFF. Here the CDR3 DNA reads TGTGCCAGCAGCTCCCAGGGGGGGATCACCGGGGAGCTGTTTTTT.

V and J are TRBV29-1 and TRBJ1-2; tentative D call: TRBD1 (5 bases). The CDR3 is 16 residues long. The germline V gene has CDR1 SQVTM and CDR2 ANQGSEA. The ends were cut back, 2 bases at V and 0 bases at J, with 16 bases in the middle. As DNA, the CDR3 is TGCAGCGTTGAAAAACCCCAGGGAGTGACTAACTATGGCTACACCTTC. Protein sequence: CSVEKPQGVTNYGYTF. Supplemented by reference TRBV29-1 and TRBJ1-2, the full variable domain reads SAVISQKPSRDICQRGTSLTIQCQVDSQVTMMFWYRQQPGQSLTLIATANQGSEATYESGFVIDKFPISRPNLTFSTLTVSNMSPEDSSIYLCSVEKPQGVTNYGYTFGSGTRLTVV.

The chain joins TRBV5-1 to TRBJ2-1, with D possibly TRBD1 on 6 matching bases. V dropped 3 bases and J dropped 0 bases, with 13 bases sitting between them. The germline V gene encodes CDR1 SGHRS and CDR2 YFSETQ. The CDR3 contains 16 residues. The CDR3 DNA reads TGCGCCAGCAGCTGGCCCCCAGGGGCCTCCTACAATGAGCAGTTCTTC. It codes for CASSWPPGASYNEQFF. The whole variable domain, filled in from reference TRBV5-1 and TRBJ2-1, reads KAGVTQTPRYLIKTRGQQVTLSCSPISGHRSVSWYQQTPGQGLQFLFEYFSETQRNKGNFPGRFSGRQFSNSRSEMNVSTLELGDSALYLCASSWPPGASYNEQFFGPGTRLTVL.

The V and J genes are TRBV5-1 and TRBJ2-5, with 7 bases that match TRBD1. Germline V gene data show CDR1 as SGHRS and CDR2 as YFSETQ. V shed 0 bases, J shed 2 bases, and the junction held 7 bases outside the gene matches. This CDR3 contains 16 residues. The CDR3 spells CASSLAPGTDQETQYF. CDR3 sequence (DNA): TGCGCCAGCAGCTTGGCCCCCGGGACAGATCAAGAGACCCAGTACTTC.

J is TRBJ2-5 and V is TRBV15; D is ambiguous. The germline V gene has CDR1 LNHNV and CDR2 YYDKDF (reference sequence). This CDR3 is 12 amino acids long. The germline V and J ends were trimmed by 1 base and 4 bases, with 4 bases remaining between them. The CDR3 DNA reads TGTGCCACCAGCAGAGCGGGAGAGACCCAGTACTTC. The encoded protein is CATSRAGETQYF.

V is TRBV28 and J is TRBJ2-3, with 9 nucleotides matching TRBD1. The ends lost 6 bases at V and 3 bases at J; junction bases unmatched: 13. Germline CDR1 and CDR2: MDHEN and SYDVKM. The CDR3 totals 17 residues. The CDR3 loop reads CASRNSDRGIRTDTQYF. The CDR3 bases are TGTGCCAGCAGGAACTCGGACAGGGGTATTAGGACAGATACGCAGTATTTT.

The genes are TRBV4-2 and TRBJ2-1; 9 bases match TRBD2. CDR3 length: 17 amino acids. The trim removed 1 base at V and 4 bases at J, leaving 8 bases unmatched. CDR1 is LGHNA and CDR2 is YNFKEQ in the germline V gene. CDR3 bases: TGTGCCAGCAGCCAAGCGTATAGCGGGGGACCGTACAATGAGCAGTTCTTC. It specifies CASSQAYSGGPYNEQFF.

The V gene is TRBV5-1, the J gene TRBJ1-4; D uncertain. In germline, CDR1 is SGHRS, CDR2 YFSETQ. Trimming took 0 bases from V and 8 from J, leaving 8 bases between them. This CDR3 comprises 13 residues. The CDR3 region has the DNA TGCGCCAGCAGCTTGGGTATCGGGGAAAAACTGTTTTTT. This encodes CASSLGIGEKLFF. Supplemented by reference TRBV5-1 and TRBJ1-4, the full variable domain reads KAGVTQTPRYLIKTRGQQVTLSCSPISGHRSVSWYQQTPGQGLQFLFEYFSETQRNKGNFPGRFSGRQFSNSRSEMNVSTLELGDSALYLCASSLGIGEKLFFGSGTQLSVL.

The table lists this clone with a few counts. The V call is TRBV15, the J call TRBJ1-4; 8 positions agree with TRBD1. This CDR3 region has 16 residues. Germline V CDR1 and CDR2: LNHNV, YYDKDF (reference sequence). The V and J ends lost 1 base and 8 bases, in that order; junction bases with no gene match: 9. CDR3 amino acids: CATSRAGGLMGEKLFF. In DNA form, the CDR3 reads TGTGCCACCAGCAGAGCAGGGGGCCTAATGGGAGAAAAACTGTTTTTT.

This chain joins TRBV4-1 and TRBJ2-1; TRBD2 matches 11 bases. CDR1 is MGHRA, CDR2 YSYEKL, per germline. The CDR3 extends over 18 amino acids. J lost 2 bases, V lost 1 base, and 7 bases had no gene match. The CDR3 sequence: CASSQVDMGLAAYNEQFF. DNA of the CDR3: TGCGCCAGCAGCCAAGTGGACATGGGACTAGCGGCCTACAATGAGCAGTTCTTC.